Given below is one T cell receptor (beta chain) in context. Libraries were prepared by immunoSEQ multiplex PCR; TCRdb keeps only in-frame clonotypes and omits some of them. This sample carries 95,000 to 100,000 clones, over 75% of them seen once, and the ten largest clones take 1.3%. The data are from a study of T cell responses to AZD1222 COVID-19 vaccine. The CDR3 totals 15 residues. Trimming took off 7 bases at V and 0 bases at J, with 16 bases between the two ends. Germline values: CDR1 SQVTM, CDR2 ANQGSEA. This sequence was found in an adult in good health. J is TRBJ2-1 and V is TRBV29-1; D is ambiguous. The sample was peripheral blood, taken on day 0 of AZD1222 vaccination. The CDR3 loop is CSGRGLGLSYNEQFF. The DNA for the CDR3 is TGCAGCGGTCGAGGCCTAGGGCTCTCCTACAATGAGCAGTTCTTC.